The 10 T cell receptor beta chains below all came from one sample that was sequenced in a study of control samples from healthy donors and cancer patients. Produced via immunoSEQ multiplex PCR; TCRdb's table is partial and in-frame only. The table lists 75,000 to 100,000 clones, 82% of them singletons. Sequencing was done on a sample of blood. The receptors derive from a man between 60 and 75 years old in good health.

This chain joins TRBV6-5 and TRBJ2-5; possible D gene TRBD2, 6 bases. The CDR3 has 14 residues. Per germline, CDR1 MNHEY and CDR2 SVGAGI. V lost 5 bases to trimming and J lost 5 bases, with 15 bases between them. CDR3 nucleotide sequence: TGTGCCAGCAGTCCGCGAGGGAGGCGCGAGACCCAGTACTTC. Translation: CASSPRGRRETQYF.

The rearrangement uses TRBV27 and TRBJ2-1, with D possibly being TRBD2 (6 bases). The CDR3 loop spans 14 amino acids. With 6 bases removed from V and 8 bases from J, the gap between germline ends came to 17 bases. Germline V lookup: CDR1 MNHEY, CDR2 SMNVEV (reference sequence). Written as DNA, the CDR3 is TGTGCCAGCAGGCTACTAGCCCCCTTCGATGAGCAGTTCTTC. Its translation: CASRLLAPFDEQFF.

The table lists this clone with a count of one. V is TRBV11-2 and J is TRBJ2-5; TRBD2 matches 7 bases. Germline V gene sequence: CDR1 SGHAT, CDR2 FQNNGV. Trimming at V came to 1 base and at J to 6 bases, leaving 17 bases not matched to a gene. The CDR3 extends over 18 amino acids. The CDR3: CASSLAGGAPPFIQTQYF. In DNA form, the CDR3 reads TGTGCCAGCAGCTTAGCGGGGGGAGCCCCGCCATTTATCCAGACCCAGTACTTC.

This clone was found once. This sequence joins TRBV9 and TRBJ2-5, with a possible D match to TRBD1 (7 bases). Trimming stripped 4 bases from V and 6 bases from J, with 19 bases between. The CDR3 length is 15 residues. Germline CDR1 reads SGDLS; CDR2 reads YYNGEE. CDR3 nucleotides: TGTGCCAGCAGCTCCCAGGGGGGAGAGGCGCAGACCCAGTACTTC. Translating gives CASSSQGGEAQTQYF.

This rearrangement joins TRBV4-1 to TRBJ2-1; D may be TRBD1 or TRBD2 (5 bases each). V gave up 1 base and J gave up 6 bases, with 19 bases separating them. The CDR3 has 17 amino acids. The germline V gene has CDR1 MGHRA and CDR2 YSYEKL. CDR3 sequence reads: CASSQVGTTPLGNEQFF. DNA for the CDR3: TGCGCCAGCAGCCAAGTAGGGACGACGCCTTTAGGCAATGAGCAGTTCTTC.

CDR3 region: CASSPGGTYEQYF. The CDR3 coding sequence is TGTGCCAGCTCTCCGGGAGGGACCTACGAGCAGTACTTC. J is TRBJ2-7 and V is TRBV6-5, with TRBD2 matching 8 bases. The germline CDR1 and CDR2 sequences are MNHEY and SVGAGI. The CDR3 extends over 13 amino acids. With V trimmed by 8 bases and J by 2 bases, 5 bases remained unmatched.

The chain is built from TRBV5-4 and TRBJ2-7; TRBD2 agrees at 12 bases. CDR1 and CDR2 from the germline V gene are SGHNT and YYREEE (reference sequence). The CDR3 extends over 15 amino acids. Trimming cost V 4 bases and J 1 base; bases outside gene matches: 3. In DNA form, the CDR3 reads TGTGCCAGCAGCAGTGGACTAGCGGGATCCTACGAGCAGTACTTC. Amino acids: CASSSGLAGSYEQYF.

The chain joins TRBV10-2 to TRBJ1-1; D is uncertain. This CDR3 comprises 15 residues. The V gene lost 3 bases and the J gene lost 6 bases, with 17 bases spanning the gap. Germline V gene lookup returns CDR1 WSHSY and CDR2 SAAADI. The CDR3 reads CASSEAAAREPEAFF. The CDR3 nucleotides are TGCGCCAGCAGTGAAGCGGCGGCTAGGGAACCTGAAGCTTTCTTT.

With regard to this clone: The same CDR3 also results from other DNA sequences found in this sample. This rearrangement joins TRBV24-1 to TRBJ2-3, with D possibly TRBD2 on 5 matching bases. The CDR3 runs to 13 residues. In germline, CDR1 is KGHDR, CDR2 SFDVKD. V was cut by 0 bases and J by 5 bases, with 5 bases left in between. The CDR3 DNA sequence: TGTGCCACCAGTGATTTGGGAGGAGATACGCAGTATTTT. This encodes CATSDLGGDTQYF.

This clone came up once. The sample contains more than one DNA sequence encoding this CDR3. The rearrangement uses TRBV15 and TRBJ1-5, with unresolved D. Germline CDR1 and CDR2: LNHNV and YYDKDF (reference sequence). The CDR3 is 14 amino acids. V was pared by 0 bases and J by 3 bases, with 6 bases between. CDR3 DNA sequence: TGTGCCACCAGCAGAGATAGAGCCAATCAGCCCCAGCATTTT. It translates to CATSRDRANQPQHF.